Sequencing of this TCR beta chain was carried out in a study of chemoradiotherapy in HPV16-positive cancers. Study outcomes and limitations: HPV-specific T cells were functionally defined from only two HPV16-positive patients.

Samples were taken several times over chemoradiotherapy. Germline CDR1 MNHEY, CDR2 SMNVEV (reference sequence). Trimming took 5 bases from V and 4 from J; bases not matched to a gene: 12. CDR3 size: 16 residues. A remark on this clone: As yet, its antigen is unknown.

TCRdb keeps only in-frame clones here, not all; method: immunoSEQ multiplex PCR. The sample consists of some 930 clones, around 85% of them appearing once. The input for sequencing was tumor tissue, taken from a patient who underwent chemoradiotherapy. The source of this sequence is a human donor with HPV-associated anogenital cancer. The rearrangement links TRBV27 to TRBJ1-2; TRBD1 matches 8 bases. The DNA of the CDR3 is TGTGCCAGCAGTCCCTCCGGACAGGGAGTAGGCTATGGCTACACCTTC. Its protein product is CASSPSGQGVGYGYTF.